Sequencing of this T cell receptor (beta chain) was carried out in a study of blood T cell repertoires in COVID-19. Sequencing was performed with immunoSEQ multiplex PCR; in TCRdb, only in-frame clones are kept and a portion is missing. The data hold some 320,000 clones, with 90% observed a single time. Specimen: PBMCs or T cells enriched from blood (not recorded which). The source of this sequence is a man between 60 and 75 years old who had recovered from COVID-19.

For the CDR3, the DNA is TGTGCCAGCAGCTTAACCGGGACTAGCGGCTACGAGCAGTACTTC. Protein: CASSLTGTSGYEQYF. The chain joins TRBV9 to TRBJ2-7, with 11 bases fitting TRBD2. The length of the CDR3 is 15 residues. The V gene's germline CDR1 is SGDLS and CDR2 YYNGEE. V lost 4 bases and J lost 3; bases outside the gene matches: 6. The full variable domain, in which reference TRBV9 and TRBJ2-7 provide the parts outside the CDR3, is DSGVTQTPKHLITATGQRVTLRCSPRSGDLSVYWYQQSLDQGLQFLIQYYNGEERAKGNILERFSAQQFPDLHSELNLSSLELGDSALYFCASSLTGTSGYEQYFGPGTRLTVT.